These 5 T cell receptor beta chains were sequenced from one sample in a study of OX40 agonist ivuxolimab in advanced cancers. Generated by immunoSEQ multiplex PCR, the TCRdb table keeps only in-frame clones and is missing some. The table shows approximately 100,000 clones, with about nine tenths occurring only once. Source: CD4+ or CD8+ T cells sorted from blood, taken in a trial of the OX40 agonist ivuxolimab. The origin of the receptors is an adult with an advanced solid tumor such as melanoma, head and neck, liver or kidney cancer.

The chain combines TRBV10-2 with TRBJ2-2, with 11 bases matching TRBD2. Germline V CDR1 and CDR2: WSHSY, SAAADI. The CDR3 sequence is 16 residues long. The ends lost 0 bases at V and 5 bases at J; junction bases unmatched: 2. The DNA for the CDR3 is TGCGCCAGCAGTGAGTCAGGGACTAGCGGTACCGGGGAGCTGTTTTTT. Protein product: CASSESGTSGTGELFF.

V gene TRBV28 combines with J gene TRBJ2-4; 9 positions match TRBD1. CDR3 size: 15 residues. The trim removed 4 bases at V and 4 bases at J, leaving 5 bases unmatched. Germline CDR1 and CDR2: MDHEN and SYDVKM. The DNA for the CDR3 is TGTGCCAGCAGTTCCCACAGGGGGCCTAAAAACATTCAGTACTTC. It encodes CASSSHRGPKNIQYF.

This chain's CDR3 is CSVAAGSSYNEQFF. The CDR3 DNA sequence: TGCAGCGTTGCGGCGGGCAGCTCCTACAATGAGCAGTTCTTC. This chain links TRBV29-1 with TRBJ2-1; possibly TRBD2 for D (5 bases). The CDR3 runs to 14 residues. Trimming removed 4 bases from V and 0 bases from J, with 10 bases in between. Germline-derived CDR1 and CDR2 are SQVTM and ANQGSEA.

CDR3 protein: CASSFGQSYGYTF. CDR3 coding DNA: TGTGCCAGCAGCTTTGGACAGTCCTATGGCTACACCTTC. The genes are TRBV7-8 and TRBJ1-2; the D gene is possibly TRBD1 (6 bases). The CDR3 is 13 amino acids. Trimming cost V 3 bases and J 4 bases, with 9 bases left between them. Per the germline V gene, CDR1 is SGHVS and CDR2 is FQNEAQ. Combining the CDR3 with reference TRBV7-8 and TRBJ1-2 gives the whole variable domain GAGVSQSPRYKVAKRGQDVALRCDPISGHVSLFWYQQALGQGPEFLTYFQNEAQLDKSGLPSDRFFAERPEGSVSTLKIQRTQQEDSAVYLCASSFGQSYGYTFGSGTRLTVV.

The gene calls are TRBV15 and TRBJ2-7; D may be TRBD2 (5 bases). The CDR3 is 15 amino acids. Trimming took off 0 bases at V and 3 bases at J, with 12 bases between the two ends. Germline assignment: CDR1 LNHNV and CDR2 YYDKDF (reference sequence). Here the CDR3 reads CATSREGLGHYEQYF. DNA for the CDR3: TGTGCCACCAGCAGAGAAGGACTCGGGCACTACGAGCAGTACTTC.